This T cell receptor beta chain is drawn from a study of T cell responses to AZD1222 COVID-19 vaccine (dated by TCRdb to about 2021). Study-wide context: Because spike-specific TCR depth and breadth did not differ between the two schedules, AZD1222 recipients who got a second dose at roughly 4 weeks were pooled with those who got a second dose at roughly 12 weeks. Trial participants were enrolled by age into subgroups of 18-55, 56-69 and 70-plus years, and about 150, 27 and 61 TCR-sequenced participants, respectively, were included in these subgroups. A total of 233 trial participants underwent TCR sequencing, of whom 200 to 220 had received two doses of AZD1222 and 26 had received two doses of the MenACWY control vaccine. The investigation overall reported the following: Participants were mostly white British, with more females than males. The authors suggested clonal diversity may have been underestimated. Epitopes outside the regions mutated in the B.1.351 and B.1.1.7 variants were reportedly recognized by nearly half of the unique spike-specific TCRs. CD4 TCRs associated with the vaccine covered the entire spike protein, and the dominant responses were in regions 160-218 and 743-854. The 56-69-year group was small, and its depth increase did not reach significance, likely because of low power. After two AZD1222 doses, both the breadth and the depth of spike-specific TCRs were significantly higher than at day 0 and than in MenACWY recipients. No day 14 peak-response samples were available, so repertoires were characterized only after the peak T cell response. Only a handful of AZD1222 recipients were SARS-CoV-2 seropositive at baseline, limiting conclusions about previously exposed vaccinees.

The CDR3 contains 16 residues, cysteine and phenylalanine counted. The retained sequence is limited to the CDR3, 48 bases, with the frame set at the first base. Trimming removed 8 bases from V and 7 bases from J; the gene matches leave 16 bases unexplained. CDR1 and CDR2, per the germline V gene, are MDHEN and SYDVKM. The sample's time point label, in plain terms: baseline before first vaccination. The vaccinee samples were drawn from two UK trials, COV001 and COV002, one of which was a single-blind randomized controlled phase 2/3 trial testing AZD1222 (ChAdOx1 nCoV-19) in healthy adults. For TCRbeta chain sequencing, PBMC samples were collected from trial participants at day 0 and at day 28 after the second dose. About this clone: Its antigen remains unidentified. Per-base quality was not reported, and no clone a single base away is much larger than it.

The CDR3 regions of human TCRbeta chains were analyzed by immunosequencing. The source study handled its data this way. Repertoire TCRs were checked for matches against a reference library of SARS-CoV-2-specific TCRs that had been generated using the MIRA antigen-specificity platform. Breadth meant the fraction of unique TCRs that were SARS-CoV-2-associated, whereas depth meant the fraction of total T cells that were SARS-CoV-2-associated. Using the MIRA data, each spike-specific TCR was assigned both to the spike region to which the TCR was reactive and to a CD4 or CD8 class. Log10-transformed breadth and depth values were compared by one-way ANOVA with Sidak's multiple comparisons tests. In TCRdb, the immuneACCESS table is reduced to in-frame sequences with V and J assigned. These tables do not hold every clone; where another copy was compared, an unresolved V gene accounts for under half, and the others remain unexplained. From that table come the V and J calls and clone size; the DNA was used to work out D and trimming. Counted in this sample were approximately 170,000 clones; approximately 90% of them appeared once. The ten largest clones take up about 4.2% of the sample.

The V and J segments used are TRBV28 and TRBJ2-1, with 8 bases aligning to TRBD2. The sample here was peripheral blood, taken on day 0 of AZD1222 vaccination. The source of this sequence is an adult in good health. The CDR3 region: CASSPKRREVGNEQFF. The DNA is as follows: TGTGCCAGCTCCCCCAAGCGGCGGGAGGTGGGAAATGAGCAGTTCTTC.